The TCR beta chain described here comes from a study of blood T cell repertoires in COVID-19. Study at large: COVID-19 samples from acute and convalescent phases originated in the United States, Italy and Spain. The cDNA or gDNA used as material had been derived from T cells, B-cell-depleted T cells, or PBMCs.

Original methodology: By means of reference gene primer amplification, nucleated cell counts were estimated. This table comes from immunoSEQ multiplex PCR, and its TCRdb copy is limited to in-frame clones, with some not included. V, J and clone size derive from that table, while D and trimming were established from the DNA sequence. This table holds approximately 140,000 clones, 84% found once. The table lists this clone with a few counts. The CDR3 has 13 amino acids. Germline-derived CDR1 and CDR2 are SGHDT and YYEEEE. Trimming took off 0 bases at V and 4 bases at J, with 6 bases between the two ends.

The chain carries TRBV5-6 and TRBJ2-3, with D unresolved. Sequenced material: peripheral blood. The sequence came from a human donor in a cohort sampled during active COVID-19. CDR3 protein: CASSLASADTQYF. The CDR3 nucleotides read TGTGCCAGCAGCTTGGCCAGCGCAGATACGCAGTATTTT. Based on the CDR3 plus reference TRBV5-6 and TRBJ2-3, the full variable domain is DAGVTQSPTHLIKTRGQQVTLRCSPKSGHDTVSWYQQALGQGPQFIFQYYEEEERQRGNFPDRFSGHQFPNYSSELNVNALLLGDSALYLCASSLASADTQYFGPGTRLTVL.